These 9 T cell receptor beta chains share one sample of origin, sequenced in a study of cytomegalovirus exposure and HLA in healthy donors. Primers: 60 Vbeta forward and 13 Jbeta reverse. The table came from immunoSEQ multiplex PCR; TCRdb's copy has only in-frame clones and leaves some out. The table includes under 300,000 clones, roughly 85% detected once. Sequencing was carried out using PBMCs. The receptors were gathered from a man aged 40-49 years in good health and CMV-seropositive.

This chain links TRBV9 with TRBJ2-2; D unresolved. CDR3 size: 16 residues. CDR1 and CDR2 (germline): SGDLS, YYNGEE. V lost 0 bases to trimming and J lost 5 bases, with 14 bases between them. The CDR3 coding sequence is TGTGCCAGCAGCGTAGTCGGGTTTTTTAAAACCGGGGAGCTGTTTTTT. Translated: CASSVVGFFKTGELFF.

This clone was observed a single time. The rearrangement uses TRBV18 and TRBJ2-2; 7 bases fit TRBD2. CDR1 and CDR2 (germline): KGHSH, LQKENI. This CDR3 has 17 residues. Losses at the gene ends were 2 bases for V and 4 bases for J; bases not matched to a gene: 10. The CDR3 DNA is TGTGCCAGCTCACCAGACGGGGGGAGGTCGAGCACCGGGGAGCTGTTTTTT. Its protein is CASSPDGGRSSTGELFF. Filled out from reference TRBV18 and TRBJ2-2, the complete variable domain reads NAGVMQNPRHLVRRRGQEARLRCSPMKGHSHVYWYRQLPEEGLKFMVYLQKENIIDESGMPKERFSAEFPKEGPSILRIQQVVRGDSAAYFCASSPDGGRSSTGELFFGEGSRLTVL.

The rearrangement joins TRBV18 to TRBJ2-1; 7 nucleotides line up with TRBD1. CDR1 and CDR2 from the germline V gene are KGHSH and LQKENI. Unmatched junction bases numbered 9, after V lost 4 bases and J lost 6 bases. CDR3 length: 15 amino acids. This CDR3 is CASSRQGPPGNEQFF. CDR3 nucleotide sequence: TGTGCCAGCTCACGACAGGGCCCGCCCGGCAATGAGCAGTTCTTC.

The V and J genes are TRBV5-4 and TRBJ1-1, with a possible D match to TRBD1 (6 bases). This CDR3 is built from 15 residues. Germline CDR1 is SGHNT and CDR2 is YYREEE (reference sequence). V dropped 6 bases and J dropped 5 bases, with 20 bases sitting between them. For the CDR3, the DNA is TGTGCCAGCACCACGGGGGGGGCCGAAGGGACTGAAGCTTTCTTT. Translation gives CASTTGGAEGTEAFF.

The J gene is TRBJ2-3, the V gene TRBV28; 11 nucleotides agree with TRBD2. The CDR3 covers 17 residues. In germline, CDR1 is MDHEN, CDR2 SYDVKM. Losses at the gene ends were 6 bases for V and 4 bases for J; bases not matched to a gene: 12. The CDR3 here is CASSLSRTSGSPDTQYF. The CDR3 nucleotides are TGTGCCAGCAGCCTCAGCAGAACTAGCGGGAGCCCAGATACGCAGTATTTT.

A single count supports this clone. The rearrangement links TRBV2 to TRBJ2-3, with D possibly TRBD2 on 7 matching bases. The V end lost 6 bases, the J end lost 4 bases, and 17 bases lay between the germline ends. Germline CDR1 SNHLY, CDR2 FYNNEI. This CDR3 region has 15 residues. CDR3 sequence (DNA): TGTGCCAGCAGGATAGGGGGAGGGTTCCCAGATACGCAGTATTTT. Protein: CASRIGGGFPDTQYF.

The rearrangement links TRBV6-6 to TRBJ2-3; TRBD2 agrees at 7 bases. Trimming removed 6 bases from V and 0 bases from J; junction bases left unmatched: 6. The CDR3 contains 15 residues. Germline assignment: CDR1 MNHNY and CDR2 SVGAGI (reference sequence). CDR3 region: CASSRSSGSTDTQYF. For the CDR3, the DNA is TGTGCCAGCAGCCGGTCTAGCGGTAGCACAGATACGCAGTATTTT.

The V and J genes are TRBV27 and TRBJ1-1; no clear D gene. The CDR3 is 13 amino acids. The ends were cut back, 5 bases at V and 2 bases at J, with 9 bases in the middle. Germline CDR1 MNHEY, CDR2 SMNVEV (reference sequence). CDR3 sequence reads: CASSPTVNTEAFF. The CDR3 DNA follows: TGTGCCAGCAGTCCTACAGTAAACACTGAAGCTTTCTTT.

The chain carries TRBV5-4 and TRBJ2-5; TRBD2 matches 9 bases. Germline-derived CDR1 and CDR2 are SGHNT and YYREEE (reference sequence). V was clipped by 3 bases and J by 4 bases; unmatched bases: 7. This CDR3 comprises 15 residues. The CDR3, as DNA: TGTGCCAGCAGCTCTTCATTAGCGGGAGCAGAGACCCAGTACTTC. It codes for CASSSSLAGAETQYF.